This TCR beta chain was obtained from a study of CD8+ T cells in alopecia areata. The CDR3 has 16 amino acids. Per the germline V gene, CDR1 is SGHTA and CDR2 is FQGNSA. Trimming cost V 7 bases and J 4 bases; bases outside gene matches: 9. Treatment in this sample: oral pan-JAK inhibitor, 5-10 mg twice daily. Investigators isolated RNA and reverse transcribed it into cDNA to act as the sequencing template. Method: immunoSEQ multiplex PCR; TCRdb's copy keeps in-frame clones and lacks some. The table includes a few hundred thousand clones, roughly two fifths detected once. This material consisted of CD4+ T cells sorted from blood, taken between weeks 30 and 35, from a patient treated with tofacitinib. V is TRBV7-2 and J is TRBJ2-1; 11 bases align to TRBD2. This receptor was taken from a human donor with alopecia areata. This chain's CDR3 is CASTSRLAGKYNEQFF. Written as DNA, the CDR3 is TGTGCCAGCACGTCTCGACTAGCGGGGAAGTACAATGAGCAGTTCTTC.